Listed here are 25 T cell receptor beta chains from one sample, sequenced in a study of identical twins. A single record per CDR3 protein comes from TCRdb applying MiXCR to the 5' RACE reads. The data show 600,000 to 800,000 distinct CDR3 sequences, with around 21% seen just once and more than 4% held by the top ten. This sample also appeared in a second study, on T cells expressing NK-cell markers.

Sequencing used PBMCs. The origin of the receptors is a young woman in good health.

The V call is TRBV9, the J call TRBJ2-7; a possible D gene is TRBD2 (5 bases). Trimming shortened V by 3 bases and J by 5 bases, and 9 bases separated the two germline ends. This CDR3 is 12 amino acids long. Germline V gene data show CDR1 as SGDLS and CDR2 as YYNGEE. CDR3 DNA: TGTGCCAGCAGCGGTGTCGGGGACGAGCAGTACTTC. Its protein is CASSGVGDEQYF.

This chain connects TRBV12-3 or TRBV12-4 to TRBJ1-6; 7 nucleotides line up with TRBD1. This CDR3 has 14 residues. Losses at the gene ends were 6 bases for V and 9 bases for J; bases not matched to a gene: 8. The CDR3 nucleotides are TGTGCCAGCAGATCACAGGGGCATGGTTCACCCCTCCACTTT. It codes for CASRSQGHGSPLHF.

In this sample, this clonotype turned up a few times. The chain employs TRBV10-3 and TRBJ2-3; D is uncertain. CDR3 length equals 15 residues. Germline V gene sequence: CDR1 ENHRY, CDR2 SYGVKD. Trimming took 5 bases from V and 1 from J, leaving 13 bases between them. The CDR3 region has the DNA TGTGCCATCAGTCTGCCCACGCTGGGCACAGATACGCAGTATTTT. Protein sequence: CAISLPTLGTDTQYF.

This clonotype showed up just a few times. The chain carries TRBV4-3 and TRBJ2-7; 12 nucleotides line up with TRBD2. The CDR3 is made up of 18 amino acids. The V gene end was trimmed by 1 base and the J gene end by 6 bases; junction bases not matched to a gene: 13. Germline loops: CDR1 LGHNA, CDR2 YSLEER. This CDR3 is CASSQVSPVTSGSSEQYF. CDR3 coding DNA: TGCGCCAGCAGCCAAGTTTCACCCGTGACTAGCGGGAGTAGCGAGCAGTACTTC.

The V call is TRBV20-1, the J call TRBJ2-1; 14 bases agree with TRBD2. CDR1 is DFQATT and CDR2 is SNEGSKA in the germline V gene (reference sequence). This CDR3 contains 17 residues. V shed 0 bases, J shed 7 bases, and the junction held 8 bases outside the gene matches. The CDR3 spells CSARDLTSGGAENEQFF. CDR3 nucleotide sequence: TGCAGTGCTAGAGATCTGACTAGCGGGGGGGCTGAGAATGAGCAGTTCTTC.

The CDR3 spells CASSSADRGHTGELFF. As DNA, the CDR3 is TGTGCCAGCAGCTCAGCTGACAGGGGCCATACCGGGGAGCTGTTTTTT. This rearrangement joins TRBV7-6 to TRBJ2-2; the match to TRBD1 covers 8 bases. There are 16 residues in the CDR3. V lost 4 bases and J lost 5; bases outside the gene matches: 9. Germline V lookup: CDR1 SGHVS, CDR2 FNYEAQ.

This clonotype was seen repeatedly, ten times or more. This chain uses TRBV19 with TRBJ2-4; 7 bases align to TRBD2. Germline CDR1 is LNHDA and CDR2 is SQIVND (reference sequence). Trimming at V came to 3 bases and at J to 0 bases, leaving 2 bases not matched to a gene. The CDR3 sequence is 15 residues long. CDR3 residues: CASSMAGVAKNIQYF. DNA of the CDR3: TGTGCCAGTAGTATGGCGGGAGTAGCCAAAAACATTCAGTACTTC.

This chain connects TRBV30 to TRBJ1-1; D gene ambiguous. This CDR3 has 11 residues. Germline CDR1 and CDR2: GTSNPN and SVGIG (reference sequence). V lost 5 bases, J lost 7 bases, and 11 bases lay in between. For the CDR3, the DNA is TGTGCCTGGGCAAGGGAGGTTGAAGCTTTCTTT. It codes for CAWAREVEAFF.

The sample holds a few counts of this clonotype. The CDR3 DNA reads TGTGCCAGCAGCTTGGGCCGGACGGCTCCAGCTAATGAAAAACTGTTTTTT. It codes for CASSLGRTAPANEKLFF. V gene TRBV5-5 combines with J gene TRBJ1-4; D call uncertain. Trimming left V 0 bases short and J 3 bases short, with 15 bases between. Per germline, CDR1 SGHKS and CDR2 YYEKEE (reference sequence). The CDR3 length is 17 residues. The variable domain in full, with the rest retrieved from reference TRBV5-5 and TRBJ1-4, is DAGVTQSPTHLIKTRGQQVTLRCSPISGHKSVSWYQQVLGQGPQFIFQYYEKEERGRGNFPDRFSARQFPNYSSELNVNALLLGDSALYLCASSLGRTAPANEKLFFGSGTQLSVL.

At least ten counts were recorded for this clonotype. In DNA, the CDR3 is TGTGCCAGCAGCCAGGGGAGGGAGACAGATACGCAGTATTTT. This codes for CASSQGRETDTQYF. V usage is TRBV7-9 and J usage is TRBJ2-3; TRBD2 is a possible D gene (7 bases). CDR3 length equals 14 residues. From germline, CDR1 is SEHNR and CDR2 FQNEAQ (reference sequence). The V end was cut by 5 bases, the J end by 3 bases, with 12 bases between.

V gene TRBV6-2 or TRBV6-3 combines with J gene TRBJ1-2, with a tentative D call TRBD1 (5 bases). Trimming cost V 4 bases and J 8 bases, with 14 bases left between them. Per the germline V gene, CDR1 is MNHEY and CDR2 is SVGEGT. The CDR3 has 13 amino acids. The DNA of the CDR3 is TGTGCCAGCAGTTTTCGACAGCCCGCCGGCTACACCTTC. Protein sequence: CASSFRQPAGYTF.

The chain combines TRBV29-1 with TRBJ1-1, with unresolved D. Per the germline V gene, CDR1 is SQVTM and CDR2 is ANQGSEA. Deletions cut 7 bases from V and 0 bases from J, with 12 bases between. This CDR3 comprises 13 residues. CDR3 DNA: TGCAGCGCCTACTCAACCGTGAACACTGAAGCTTTCTTT. Translated, it gives CSAYSTVNTEAFF.

CDR3 nucleotide sequence: TGTGCCAGCAGTTCCCCCAAGATAATCTCAAAATTCTCTGGGGCCAACGTCCTGACTTTC. It specifies CASSSPKIISKFSGANVLTF. The chain is built from TRBV12-3 or TRBV12-4 and TRBJ2-6; D not certain. V was cut by 4 bases and J by 0 bases, with 22 bases left in between. CDR3 size: 20 residues.

The rearrangement links TRBV7-9 to TRBJ2-1, with a possible D match to TRBD2 (6 bases). This CDR3 has 12 amino acids. CDR1 and CDR2 (germline): SEHNR, FQNEAQ (reference sequence). Trimming cost V 5 bases and J 10 bases, with 12 bases left between them. The CDR3 nucleotides read TGTGCCAGCAGCCCGGCGGCGGGAGAGCAGTTCTTC. It encodes CASSPAAGEQFF.

This clonotype was seen a handful of times. The CDR3 region has the DNA TGTGCTAGTGGTTTGCCAGAGACAGTCAGAGCTTTCTTT. Protein sequence: CASGLPETVRAFF. This chain connects TRBV12-5 to TRBJ1-1; possibly TRBD1 for D (5 bases). The CDR3 length is 13 residues. Germline loops: CDR1 LGHNT, CDR2 FRNRAP. V was trimmed by 2 bases and J by 10 bases, leaving 14 bases between them.

This clonotype occurred many times. This chain joins TRBV20-1 and TRBJ2-1; no reliable D call. CDR1 is DFQATT, CDR2 SNEGSKA, per germline (reference sequence). This CDR3 is 13 amino acids long. V was trimmed by 0 bases and J by 9 bases, leaving 12 bases between them. The CDR3 reads CSARDLLTVEQFF. As DNA, the CDR3 is TGCAGTGCTAGAGATTTGTTGACGGTTGAGCAGTTCTTC.

This clonotype turned up a few times. The V and J genes are TRBV12-3 or TRBV12-4 and TRBJ2-3; 7 positions match TRBD2. The V gene end was trimmed by 6 bases and the J gene end by 11 bases; junction bases not matched to a gene: 5. The CDR3 has 11 residues. The CDR3 loop reads CASRGGNEQYF. The CDR3 bases are TGTGCCAGCAGGGGGGGGAACGAGCAGTATTTT.

CDR3 loop: CASSLGLDNSPLHF. The CDR3 DNA reads as TGTGCCAGCAGTTTGGGGTTAGATAATTCACCCCTCCACTTT. The chain has TRBV12-3 or TRBV12-4 and TRBJ1-6; D not resolved. The CDR3 loop spans 14 amino acids. V shed 3 bases and J shed 5 bases, with 8 bases lying between them.

The V call is TRBV10-2, the J call TRBJ2-1; D is undetermined. CDR3 length: 14 residues. CDR1 WSHSY and CDR2 SAAADI come from the germline V gene. Trimming took 6 bases from V and 1 from J, leaving 10 bases between them. The CDR3 spells CASRVALSYNEQFF. Written as DNA, the CDR3 is TGCGCCAGCAGGGTAGCCCTATCCTACAATGAGCAGTTCTTC.

The chain recombines TRBV20-1 with TRBJ2-5; D is unresolved. CDR3 size: 13 residues. The V gene lost 5 bases and the J gene lost 5 bases, with 15 bases spanning the gap. Germline values: CDR1 DFQATT, CDR2 SNEGSKA (reference sequence). CDR3 loop: CSAFTADSETQYF. The CDR3 DNA reads as TGCAGTGCTTTTACGGCTGATTCGGAGACCCAGTACTTC.

The chain carries TRBV4-3 and TRBJ2-7; D might be TRBD2 (6 bases). V lost 0 bases and J 0 bases, leaving 24 bases between the germline ends. The CDR3 length is 20 residues. Germline-derived CDR1 and CDR2 are LGHNA and YSLEER. The CDR3 sequence: CASSQEAGPGPRRVSYEQYF. CDR3 DNA: TGCGCCAGCAGCCAAGAAGCCGGACCCGGGCCCAGGAGGGTCTCCTACGAGCAGTACTTC.

The sample holds many counts of this clonotype. This sequence joins TRBV6-1 and TRBJ1-3; 7 bases match TRBD1. CDR1 is MNHNS and CDR2 is SASEGT in the germline V gene. CDR3 length: 17 residues. J was trimmed by 0 bases and V by 6 bases; bases with no gene match: 11. CDR3 DNA sequence: TGTGCCAGCAGCCTCGGGACAGCCTGGCCCTCTGGAAACACCATATATTTT. It is translated as CASSLGTAWPSGNTIYF.

The chain links TRBV27 to TRBJ2-2; no firm D call. Trimming stripped 1 base from V and 0 bases from J, with 9 bases between. The CDR3 contains 16 residues. Per the germline V gene, CDR1 is MNHEY and CDR2 is SMNVEV (reference sequence). The CDR3 nucleotides read TGTGCCAGCAGTTTATTTGTGGCAGCGAACACCGGGGAGCTGTTTTTT. This gives the protein CASSLFVAANTGELFF.

This clonotype appeared many times. CDR3 nucleotides: TGTGCCAGCAGCTTGGGGGTCCGGACAGGGTACAATGAGCAGTTCTTC. It codes for CASSLGVRTGYNEQFF. V is TRBV5-6 and J is TRBJ2-1; 8 bases match TRBD1. CDR1 is SGHDT, CDR2 YYEEEE, per germline. There are 16 residues in the CDR3. V was pared by 0 bases and J by 4 bases, with 6 bases of the junction left unmatched.

The chain combines TRBV11-2 with TRBJ2-1, with D possibly TRBD2 on 5 matching bases. This CDR3 is 13 amino acids long. Per the germline V gene, CDR1 is SGHAT and CDR2 is FQNNGV. Trimming took off 4 bases at V and 8 bases at J, with 12 bases between the two ends. The CDR3 bases are TGTGCCAGCAGCTCCAAACCCGGGGATGAGCAGTTCTTC. Its protein product is CASSSKPGDEQFF.